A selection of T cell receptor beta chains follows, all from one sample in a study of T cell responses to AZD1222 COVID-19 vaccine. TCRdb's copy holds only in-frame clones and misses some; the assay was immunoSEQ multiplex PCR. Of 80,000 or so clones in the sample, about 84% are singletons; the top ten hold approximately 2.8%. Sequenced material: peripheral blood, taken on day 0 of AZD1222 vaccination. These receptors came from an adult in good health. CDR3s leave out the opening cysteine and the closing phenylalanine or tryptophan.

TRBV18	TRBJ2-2	ASSQYGARGREELF
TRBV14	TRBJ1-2	ASSNGAPQRGGYT
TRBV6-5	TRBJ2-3	ASDPGGAADTQY
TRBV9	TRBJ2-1	ASSVGGLSPYNEQF
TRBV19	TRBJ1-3	ASSTDSLSGNTIY
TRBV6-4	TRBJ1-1	ASRDSSRETEAF
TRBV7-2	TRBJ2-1	ASSLDRDNEQF
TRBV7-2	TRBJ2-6	ASSEGQSGANVLT
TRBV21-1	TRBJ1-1	ASSKALEHTEAF
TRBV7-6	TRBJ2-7	ASSLVWLGQGYEQY
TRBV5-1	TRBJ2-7	ASSTDGTAQSYEQY
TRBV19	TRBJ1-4	ASSDPGQGTEKLF
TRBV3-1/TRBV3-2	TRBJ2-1	ASSQELAGGNEQF
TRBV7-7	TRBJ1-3	ASSPSSSGNTIY
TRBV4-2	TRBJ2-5	ASSRLSGGQETQY
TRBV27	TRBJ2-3	ASSLYGQDTDTQY
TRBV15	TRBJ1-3	ATSRNIGTAGSGNTIY
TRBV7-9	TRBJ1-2	ASSLDGSGPAGVYGYT
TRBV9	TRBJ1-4	ASSVSASTNEKLF
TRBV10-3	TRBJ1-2	AISADGSAYGYT
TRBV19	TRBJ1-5	ASRGRLTSHQPQH
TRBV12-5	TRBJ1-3	ASGLGAGSGNTIY
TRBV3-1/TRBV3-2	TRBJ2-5	ASSQGAGGRYETQY
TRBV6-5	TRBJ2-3	ASSPQGTDTQY
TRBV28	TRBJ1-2	ASSDSYGYT
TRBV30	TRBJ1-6	AWSEGGNSPLH
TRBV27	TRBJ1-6	ASTQRVGYNSPLH
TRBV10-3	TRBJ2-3	ACGGTSADTQY
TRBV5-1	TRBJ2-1	ASTRTSGGYNEQF